The present TCR beta chain was sequenced within a study of cytomegalovirus exposure and HLA in healthy donors (dated by TCRdb to 2016 to 2017). For the wider study: According to an earlier analysis of a few hundred of the donors, roughly 180 million T cells yielded 117 million unique TCR beta sequences and about 300 Gb of sequence data. Donor age, sex, ethnicity and CMV serostatus were collected together with the repertoire data. The later analysis used no new phenotypic data to find candidate immune exposures, relying instead on TCR beta sequences and their occurrence across donors. In an earlier analysis of a few hundred of the donors, high-throughput TCR beta sequencing was used to judge whether each TCR beta V gene segment behaved as functional or pseudogenic. Five DR-DQ haplotypes were treated as single units for association and clustering because of strong linkage in the cohort. HLA typing covered class I and class II loci at four-digit resolution. Typing coverage varied by locus: roughly 620-630 donors for A, B, C, DRB1 and DQB1; roughly 560 for DQA1; about 590 for DPA1; roughly 470 for DPB1. In a later genetic analysis, genome-wide SNP genotypes for 398 of the 666 donors were used, and that subset was treated as a discovery cohort. Approximately 310 gigabases of sequencing data and 70 million to 100 million unique TCR sequences were included in an early release covering 500 to 750 HLA-typed donors. The study aimed to test whether cataloging public T cell receptors could reveal signatures of past pathogen exposure. The study combined high-throughput TCR immunosequencing, statistical association of individual TCRs with disease status, and machine learning to predict cytomegalovirus infection status. Besides the first cohort of under 700 subjects, a separate validation cohort made up of 120 or so different subjects was used. To study patterns of TCR occurrence, a later analysis re-analyzed previously published TCR beta repertoires from 500 to 850 donors and added high-resolution HLA genotyping. The study used immunosequencing to profile the T cell repertoires of about 670 subjects and linked those repertoires to cytomegalovirus serostatus. The genetic ancestry cluster associated with self-reported Caucasian donors included over 65% of the 350 to 500 genotyped donors. All discovery cohort repertoires had been generated using a single sequencing platform. Among roughly 400 genotyped donors of the cohort, an average of about 240,000 unique TCR beta nucleotide sequences were sequenced per donor, 15% to 20% of them non-productive. General conclusions and limits of the study: An earlier analysis of around 600 of the donors showed that most TCR beta V segments appeared in productive rearrangements either about 87% or about 30% of the time, which broadly matched IMGT annotations. A cluster of highly shared sequence variants was judged likely to represent a technical artifact of the sequencing pipeline. In a later analysis, TCR association rates were found to vary across HLA loci, with the most associated TCRs seen for DRB1 alleles and the fewest for HLA-C alleles. Because the 87-base-pair reads could not distinguish some IMGT-functional V segments, including TRBV6-2 and TRBV6-3, those segments were excluded. CMV serostatus was the only immune exposure information available for the cohort. Several of the top co-occurrence clusters appeared to be linked to parvovirus B19, influenza, CMV and Epstein-Barr virus, according to a later analysis. Correlated functional status among segregating V segments might be attributable to linkage disequilibrium, but an unknown experimental factor could not be ruled out. Specific HLA alleles were associated with around 18,000 TCR beta sequences at a false discovery rate of 0.05 in a later analysis. When HLA alleles, especially DR and DQ, strongly co-occurred, TCR associations were difficult to assign to individual alleles. A further reported finding was that TCR beta sequences accurately predicted the HLA-A and HLA-B alleles for most subjects in the first cohort. A later analysis found that HLA-associated TCR beta chains were more clonally expanded and had lower generation probabilities than equally common non-associated chains. V-gene and J-gene trimming of TCR beta chains was associated with a missense DCLRE1C variant in a later genetic analysis, and the association was replicated in an independent cohort. In both the original and validation cohorts, the classifier was reported to diagnose cytomegalovirus status with high specificity and sensitivity. This cohort had only TCR beta chains sequenced, and the lack of alpha or paired-chain data limited which features could be detected. According to the authors, the approach could potentially be generalized to other disease states and immunological phenotypes. In vitro tests confirmed that a few of the cytomegalovirus-associated TCR beta chains recognize cytomegalovirus antigens. Most TCR sequences were observed very rarely across donors, whereas some public TCRs were present in many individuals. Most CMV-associated TCR beta chains appeared to be HLA-restricted in a later analysis, and the HLA associations seemed to be driven largely by CMV exposure. Roughly uniform sequencing depth across donors was assumed in presence/absence analyses, although this assumption may not hold. Because counts were too low, roughly 18 rarely observed V segments, including chromosome 9 orphons, were left out of the earlier analysis of about 620 of the donors. Because HLA typing was missing for some donors at each locus, association tests included only the typed subset. According to a later genetic analysis, donors in an Asian-associated ancestry cluster had fewer N-insertions in productive TCRs than the approximately 690-donor mean. In the study, 150 to 200 TCR beta chains were listed as associated with cytomegalovirus.

Library construction relied on the immunoSEQ multiplex PCR assay. For the multiplex PCR, a mixture combining 60 forward primers for TCR Vbeta segments and 13 reverse primers for TCR Jbeta segments was used. Amplification of the CDR3 region of rearranged TCR beta genes was performed with a multiplex PCR assay on genomic DNA. On the Illumina HiSeq System, the amplified TCR beta libraries were sequenced as 87-base-pair reads. The original methods were these. A later analysis tallied 75 million to 85 million unique TCR beta chains across the 666 repertoires, and approximately 11 million of those chains were shared by two or more donors. To remove PCR and sequencing errors, raw reads were error-corrected and collapsed into unique sequences using a nearest-neighbor algorithm that merged closely related sequences. V, D and J gene segments were assigned by aligning CDR3 sequences to IMGT reference sequences. Each retained sequence needed at least a six-nucleotide match to both a V gene segment and a J gene segment. A rearrangement was called productive if the CDR3 had no stop codons and remained in frame with V and J, and every other rearrangement was called non-productive. CDR3 was defined according to IMGT convention as the region running from the second conserved V-encoded cysteine to the conserved J-encoded phenylalanine. The earlier analysis of a few hundred of the donors excluded any sequence lacking an unambiguous match to a single V gene segment. In an earlier analysis of 500 to 750 of the donors, V segments were called functional above 56.7% productive rearrangements and were called segregating when the between-donor standard deviation exceeded 5%. A statistical classification framework was built to diagnose cytomegalovirus status from the catalog of TCR beta chain sequences. In a later analysis, TCR nucleotide sequences were compared against IMGT/GENE-DB human TR gene sequences so that V and J genes could be assigned. Using the TCRdist pipeline, a later analysis assigned CDR3 sequences along with most-parsimonious VDJ recombination scenarios. A later analysis defined each TCR beta chain by its CDR3 amino acid sequence plus V-gene family, and excluded reads lacking a unique V-gene family. In a later analysis, some 600 highly shared, low-generation-probability nucleotide sequences were removed to address suspected cross-contamination and a sequencing artifact. For each public chain, a later analysis derived a clonal expansion index from normalized ranks of inferred template counts within each repertoire. In a later analysis, generation probabilities were computed with a VDJ recombination model fitted to out-of-frame rearrangements, and the resulting probabilities were checked against IGoR. Hypergeometric tests were used in a later analysis to score TCR-TCR, TCR-HLA and TCR-CMV co-occurrence, with a repertoire-size bias correction applied to the TCR pairs. False discovery rates were estimated in a later analysis by permuting HLA or CMV assignments 20 times. In a later analysis, co-occurring TCRs were grouped with DBSCAN, and TCRdist sequence similarity was added when clustering was performed within HLA-allele-positive subsets. Repertoires with fewer than 30,000 or more than 120,000 public chains, plus five repertoires with anomalous nucleotide sharing, were excluded from co-occurrence clustering. The immuneACCESS repertoire file appears here via TCRdb, limited to in-frame rearrangements. These files lack a portion of the clones; in checked studies, under half of the deficit traces to unresolved V genes, and the cause of the others is not known. V and J calls and clone size are given by that table; D and trimming were obtained from the DNA. The sample has 95,000 to 150,000 clones on record, roughly 76% of them singletons. The ten largest make up 2% to 2.5% of the sample.

The germline V gene gives CDR1 as MGHRA and CDR2 as YSYEKL. V trim: 1 base; J trim: 6 bases; unmatched bases: 9. Taken from cysteine to phenylalanine, the CDR3 has 17 residues. This entry keeps only the CDR3 DNA: 51 bases, framed from base 1. Regarding this clone: Its specific antigen is unknown. The record has no base qualities; no much larger clone is one base away.

The cohort consisted of more than 650 healthy bone marrow donors. All cohort members were sampled while nominally healthy, although unrecorded immune exposures were likely present. The donor tested CMV seronegative, placing the donor among the 350 or so seronegative members of the cohort. Every donor gave a peripheral blood sample, and the peripheral blood mononuclear cells from that sample were used for TCR beta sequencing. Genomic DNA was extracted from the blood cell samples with the Qiagen DNeasy Blood Extraction Kit. Sequenced material: PBMCs. The receptor chain draws on TRBV4-1 and TRBJ2-3, and TRBD2 matches 11 of the central bases. This TCR derives from a man aged 25 to 40 in good health and CMV-seronegative. The DNA sequence is as follows: TGCGCCAGCAGCCAAGTTGTGGTTTCTAGCGGGGGGGATACGCAGTATTTT. The encoded protein is CASSQVVVSSGGDTQYF.